This entry lists 21 T cell receptor beta chains sequenced from one sample in a study of a mutant IDH1 vaccine in newly diagnosed glioma. Sequencing used immunoSEQ multiplex PCR; TCRdb keeps in-frame clones, though not all of them. The data show approximately 50,000 clones, about 82% seen once. No antigen has been assigned to these receptors. Time point noted: week 35, safety follow-up. Topical imiquimod was applied with each vaccine dose, which held 300 ug of mutant IDH1 20-mer peptide. Specimen: PBMCs, collected from a glioma patient whose treatment included an IDH1 peptide vaccine. These receptors came from a man in his forties with glioma.

The chain has TRBV6-1 and TRBJ1-2; TRBD1 might be the D (6 bases). Trimming took off 6 bases at V and 4 bases at J, with 12 bases between the two ends. CDR1 MNHNS and CDR2 SASEGT come from the germline V gene. The CDR3 loop spans 13 amino acids. The CDR3 DNA reads TGTGCCAGCAGCGCAGGGGCAGGCTATGGCTACACCTTC. It is translated as CASSAGAGYGYTF.

The gene calls are TRBV6-5 and TRBJ1-2, with 7 bases matching TRBD1. The CDR3 is 13 amino acids. V trimming: 6 bases; J trimming: 3 bases; junction bases outside the gene matches: 4. Germline V gene sequence: CDR1 MNHEY, CDR2 SVGAGI. Written as DNA, the CDR3 is TGTGCCAGCAGCCCAGACAGGGACTATGGCTACACCTTC. Residues: CASSPDRDYGYTF.

The rearrangement joins TRBV2 to TRBJ1-2; D gene unclear. In germline, CDR1 is SNHLY, CDR2 FYNNEI. The CDR3 spans 13 residues. Between the trimmed V and J ends, which lost 6 bases and 6 bases, there was a span of 14 bases. CDR3 sequence reads: CASSGSFADGYTF. DNA for the CDR3: TGTGCCAGCAGCGGGTCCTTTGCGGATGGCTACACCTTC.

The CDR3 coding sequence is TGTGCCAGCAGGGCGGACAGGAACGAAGAGACCCAGTACTTC. Its protein product is CASRADRNEETQYF. The V call is TRBV2, the J call TRBJ2-5; TRBD1 matches 7 bases. With V trimmed by 6 bases and J by 3 bases, 7 bases remained unmatched. CDR3 length equals 14 residues. Germline CDR1 is SNHLY and CDR2 is FYNNEI. Full variable domain (outside the CDR3, taken from reference TRBV2 and TRBJ2-5): EPEVTQTPSHQVTQMGQEVILRCVPISNHLYFYWYRQILGQKVEFLVSFYNNEISEKSEIFDDQFSVERPDGSNFTLKIRSTKLEDSAMYFCASRADRNEETQYFGPGTRLLVL.

This chain connects TRBV4-1 to TRBJ1-2, with TRBD1 matching over 8 bases. V lost 1 base, J lost 4 bases, and 5 bases stayed unmatched. Germline assignment: CDR1 MGHRA and CDR2 YSYEKL. This CDR3 has 15 amino acids. The CDR3 DNA sequence: TGCGCCAGCAGCCAAGTAGGACAGGGTATCTATGGCTACACCTTC. This sequence encodes CASSQVGQGIYGYTF.

DNA for the CDR3: TGTGCCAGCAGCCAGGGGGCGAACACTGAAGCTTTCTTT. Translation: CASSQGANTEAFF. The chain has TRBV11-3 and TRBJ1-1; TRBD1 matches at 8 bases. The CDR3 totals 13 residues. The V and J ends lost 5 bases and 1 base, in that order; junction bases with no gene match: 0. Germline loops: CDR1 SGHNT, CDR2 YENEEA.

This rearrangement joins TRBV27 to TRBJ1-5; 7 bases are shared with TRBD1. This CDR3 spans 13 amino acids. The V and J ends lost 3 bases and 6 bases, in that order; junction bases with no gene match: 2. From germline, CDR1 is MNHEY and CDR2 SMNVEV (reference sequence). The CDR3: CASSFDRAQPQHF. CDR3 bases: TGTGCCAGCAGTTTTGACAGGGCTCAGCCCCAGCATTTT.

The J gene is TRBJ1-2, the V gene TRBV7-9, with 8 bases matching TRBD1. Germline V gene lookup returns CDR1 SEHNR and CDR2 FQNEAQ (reference sequence). V was pared by 4 bases and J by 3 bases, with 4 bases of the junction left unmatched. CDR3 size: 14 residues. The CDR3 coding sequence is TGTGCCAGCAGCTCAGGGGGCTCATACTATGGCTACACCTTC. Its translation: CASSSGGSYYGYTF.

The V and J genes are TRBV29-1 and TRBJ2-2, with 7 bases matching TRBD1. Germline trimming cut 2 bases from V and 5 bases from J; bases unmatched to any gene: 5. The CDR3 is made up of 14 amino acids. Germline loops: CDR1 SQVTM, CDR2 ANQGSEA. The CDR3 loop reads CSVERQGGTGELFF. CDR3 bases: TGCAGCGTTGAAAGACAGGGCGGGACCGGGGAGCTGTTTTTT.

The chain carries TRBV6-4 and TRBJ2-3, with 12 nucleotides matching TRBD2. The CDR3 contains 17 residues. Germline-derived CDR1 and CDR2 are MRHNA and SNTAGT. V shed 3 bases, J shed 5 bases, and the junction held 9 bases outside the gene matches. In DNA form, the CDR3 reads TGTGCCAGCAGTGAGGTAGCTAGCGGGAGGGCCAGAGATACGCAGTATTTT. This codes for CASSEVASGRARDTQYF.

This clone is termed medium-sized (0.01 to 0.1%). Here the CDR3 DNA reads TGTGCCAGCAGTACCACTTCACAGGGCGGCGGGGAGCTGTTTTTT. This encodes CASSTTSQGGGELFF. The chain is built from TRBV6-5 and TRBJ2-2; weak D call: TRBD1 (6 bases). The ends were cut back, 5 bases at V and 7 bases at J, with 17 bases in the middle. The CDR3 is made up of 15 amino acids. Germline V gene lookup returns CDR1 MNHEY and CDR2 SVGAGI.

This clone turned up a few times. V is TRBV5-4 and J is TRBJ1-6, with D maybe TRBD1 (5 bases). The V and J ends lost 4 bases and 10 bases respectively, with 15 bases between them. Per germline, CDR1 SGHNT and CDR2 YYREEE (reference sequence). This CDR3 is 14 amino acids long. The CDR3 nucleotides read TGTGCCAGCAGCCCTCGACAGAGCCAATCACCCCTCCACTTT. It specifies CASSPRQSQSPLHF.

The chain has TRBV19 and TRBJ2-7, with D possibly called TRBD1 or TRBD2 (6 bases each). The CDR3 extends over 15 amino acids. Trimming removed 5 bases at V and 0 bases at J, with 14 bases between. Germline assignment: CDR1 LNHDA and CDR2 SQIVND (reference sequence). The CDR3: CASSGGGQSSYEQYF. CDR3 DNA: TGTGCCAGTAGTGGAGGGGGACAAAGCTCCTACGAGCAGTACTTC.

V and J are TRBV7-2 and TRBJ2-2; D remains ambiguous. CDR1 and CDR2 from the germline V gene are SGHTA and FQGNSA. V lost 2 bases and J lost 0, with 7 bases in between. The CDR3 runs 15 residues. This CDR3 reads CASSLSRTNTGELFF. The CDR3 DNA reads TGTGCCAGCAGCTTATCCCGGACGAACACCGGGGAGCTGTTTTTT.

The V gene is TRBV6-5, the J gene TRBJ1-2, with D unresolved. CDR1 is MNHEY, CDR2 SVGAGI, per germline. The CDR3 contains 12 residues. V lost 6 bases to trimming and J lost 5 bases, with 10 bases between them. CDR3 in amino acids: CASRTSLYGYTF. CDR3 in DNA: TGTGCCAGCAGAACGAGTCTGTATGGCTACACCTTC.

The V gene is TRBV9, the J gene TRBJ2-3; possible D gene TRBD2, 5 bases. CDR3 length equals 13 residues. Trimming stripped 3 bases from V and 4 bases from J, with 9 bases between. Germline values: CDR1 SGDLS, CDR2 YYNGEE. The DNA of the CDR3 is TGTGCCAGCAGCGGTGGAGGATCAGATACGCAGTATTTT. Its protein is CASSGGGSDTQYF.

The V and J genes are TRBV18 and TRBJ1-3, with D unclear. Germline lookup yields CDR1 KGHSH and CDR2 LQKENI. The CDR3 loop spans 12 amino acids. V lost 3 bases, J lost 3 bases, and 3 bases lay in between. The DNA of the CDR3 is TGTGCCAGCTCACCGAGTGGAAACACCATATATTTT. Its translation is CASSPSGNTIYF.

The chain uses TRBV25-1 and TRBJ1-1; no definite D call. This CDR3 comprises 11 residues. Trimming removed 5 bases from V and 2 bases from J, with 3 bases in between. From germline, CDR1 is MGHDK and CDR2 SYGVNS. The CDR3: CASSPNTEAFF. CDR3 in DNA: TGTGCCAGCAGTCCCAACACTGAAGCTTTCTTT.

This rearrangement joins TRBV18 to TRBJ2-5, with TRBD1 matching 9 bases. Germline loops: CDR1 KGHSH, CDR2 LQKENI. The CDR3 sequence is 14 residues long. After removal of 6 bases from V and 5 bases from J, the junction contained 7 bases not matched to a gene. CDR3 sequence (DNA): TGTGCCAGCTCGTCGGACAGGGGAATGGAGACCCAGTACTTC. It yields the protein CASSSDRGMETQYF.

In its sample, this clone was seen once. This chain connects TRBV29-1 to TRBJ1-1, with TRBD1 as a possible D gene (6 bases). From germline, CDR1 is SQVTM and CDR2 ANQGSEA. The CDR3 is 13 residues long. V was trimmed by 3 bases and J by 4 bases, leaving 12 bases between them. CDR3 in DNA: TGCAGCGTTGACGGGGGAGGGGGCACTGAAGCTTTCTTT. It yields the protein CSVDGGGGTEAFF.

The chain employs TRBV6-6 and TRBJ1-5; D perhaps matches TRBD1 (5 bases). The germline V gene has CDR1 MNHNY and CDR2 SVGAGI (reference sequence). The CDR3 has 15 amino acids. Trimming removed 6 bases from V and 0 bases from J, with 12 bases in between. Written as DNA, the CDR3 is TGTGCCAGCAGCGAGGACACTTATAGCAATCAGCCCCAGCATTTT. Protein sequence: CASSEDTYSNQPQHF.